This TCR beta chain was recovered during a study of cytomegalovirus exposure and HLA in healthy donors. V lost 0 bases to trimming and J lost 8 bases; unmatched junction nucleotides: 4. Germline V CDR1 and CDR2: SGHRS, YFSETQ. CDR3 length: 15 amino acids. The PCR was carried out with 60 Vbeta primers and 13 Jbeta primers. Here immunoSEQ multiplex PCR was the method, and the copy in TCRdb shows in-frame clones only, minus some. The top ten hold around 6.7% of the sample, which has about 160,000 clones, approximately 80% seen once. This sequence was found in a woman between 25 and 40 years old in good health and CMV-seropositive. The V call is TRBV5-1, the J call TRBJ2-3; 12 bases are a match to TRBD2. Sequenced: PBMCs. CDR3 amino acids: CASSLELAGGGTQYF. The DNA for the CDR3 is TGCGCCAGCAGCTTGGAGCTAGCGGGGGGGGGTACGCAGTATTTT.